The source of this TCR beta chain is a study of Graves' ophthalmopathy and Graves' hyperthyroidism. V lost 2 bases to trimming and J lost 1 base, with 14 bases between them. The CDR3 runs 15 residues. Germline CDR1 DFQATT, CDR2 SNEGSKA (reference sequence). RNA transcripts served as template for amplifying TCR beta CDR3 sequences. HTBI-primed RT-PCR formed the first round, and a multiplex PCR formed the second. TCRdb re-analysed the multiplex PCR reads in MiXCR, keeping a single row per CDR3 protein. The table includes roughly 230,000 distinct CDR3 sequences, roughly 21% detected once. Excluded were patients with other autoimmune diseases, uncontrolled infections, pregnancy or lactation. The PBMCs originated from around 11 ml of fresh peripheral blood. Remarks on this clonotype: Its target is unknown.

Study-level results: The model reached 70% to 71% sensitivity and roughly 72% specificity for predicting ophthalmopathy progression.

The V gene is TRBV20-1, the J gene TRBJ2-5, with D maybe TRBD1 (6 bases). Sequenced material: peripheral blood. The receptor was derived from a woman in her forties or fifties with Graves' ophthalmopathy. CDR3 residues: CSARPGTSRQETQYF. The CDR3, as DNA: TGCAGTGCTAGACCTGGGACATCTCGCCAAGAGACCCAGTACTTC.